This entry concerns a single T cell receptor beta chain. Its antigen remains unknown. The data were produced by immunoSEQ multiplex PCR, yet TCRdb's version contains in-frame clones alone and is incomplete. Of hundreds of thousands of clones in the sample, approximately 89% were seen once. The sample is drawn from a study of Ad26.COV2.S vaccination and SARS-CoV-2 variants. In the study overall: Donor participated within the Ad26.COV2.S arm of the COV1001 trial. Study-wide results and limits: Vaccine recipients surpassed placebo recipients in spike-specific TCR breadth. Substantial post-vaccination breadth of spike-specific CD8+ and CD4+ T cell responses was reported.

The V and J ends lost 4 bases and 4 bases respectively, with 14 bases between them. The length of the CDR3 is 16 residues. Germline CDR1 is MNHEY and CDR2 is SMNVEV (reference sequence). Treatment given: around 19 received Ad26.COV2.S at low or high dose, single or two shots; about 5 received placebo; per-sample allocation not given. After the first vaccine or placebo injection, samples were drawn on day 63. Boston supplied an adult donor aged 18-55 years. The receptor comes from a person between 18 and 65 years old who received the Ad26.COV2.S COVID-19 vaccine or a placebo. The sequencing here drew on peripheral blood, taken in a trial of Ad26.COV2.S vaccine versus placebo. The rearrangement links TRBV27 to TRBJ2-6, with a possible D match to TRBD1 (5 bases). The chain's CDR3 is CASSWAGPDGANVLTF. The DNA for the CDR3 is TGTGCCAGCAGTTGGGCAGGGCCGGACGGGGCCAACGTCCTGACTTTC.